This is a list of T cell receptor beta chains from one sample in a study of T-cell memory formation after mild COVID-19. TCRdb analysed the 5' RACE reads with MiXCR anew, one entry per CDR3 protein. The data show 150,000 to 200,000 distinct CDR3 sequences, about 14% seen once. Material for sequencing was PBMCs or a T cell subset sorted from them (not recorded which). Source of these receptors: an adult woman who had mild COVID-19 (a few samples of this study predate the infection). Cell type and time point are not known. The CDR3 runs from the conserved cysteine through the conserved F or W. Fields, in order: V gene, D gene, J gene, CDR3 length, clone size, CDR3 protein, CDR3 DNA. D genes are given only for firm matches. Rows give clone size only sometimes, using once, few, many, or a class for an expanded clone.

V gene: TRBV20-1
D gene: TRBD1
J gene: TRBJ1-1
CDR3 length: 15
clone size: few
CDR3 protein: CSARLDRGLVTEAFF
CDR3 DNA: TGCAGTGCTAGACTGGACAGGGGGCTTGTCACTGAAGCTTTCTTT

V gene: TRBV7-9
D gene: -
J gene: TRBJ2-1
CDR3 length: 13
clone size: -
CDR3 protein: CASSPRSYNEQFF
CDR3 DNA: TGTGCCAGCAGCCCGCGGTCGTACAATGAGCAGTTCTTC

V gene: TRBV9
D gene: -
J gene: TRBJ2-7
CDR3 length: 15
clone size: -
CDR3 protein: CASSPEGAGSHEQYF
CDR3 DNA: TGTGCCAGCAGCCCGGAGGGGGCAGGGAGCCACGAGCAGTACTTC

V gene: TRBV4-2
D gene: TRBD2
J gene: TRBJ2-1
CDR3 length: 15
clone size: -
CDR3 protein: CASSWDYPSYNEQFF
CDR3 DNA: TGTGCCAGCAGCTGGGACTATCCCTCTTACAATGAGCAGTTCTTC

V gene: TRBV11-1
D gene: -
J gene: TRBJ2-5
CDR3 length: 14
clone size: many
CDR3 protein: CASSPVTGFGTQYF
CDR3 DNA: TGTGCCAGCAGCCCCGTCACAGGGTTTGGGACCCAGTACTTC

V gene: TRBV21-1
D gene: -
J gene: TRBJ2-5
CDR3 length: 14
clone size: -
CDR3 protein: CASRESGCRETQYF
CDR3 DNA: TGTGCCAGCAGAGAAAGCGGGTGTAGAGAGACCCAGTACTTC

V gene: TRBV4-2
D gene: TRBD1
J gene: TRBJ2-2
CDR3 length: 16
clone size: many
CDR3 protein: CASSQGKGAGTGELFF
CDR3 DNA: TGTGCCAGCAGCCAGGGAAAGGGGGCTGGCACCGGGGAGCTGTTTTTT

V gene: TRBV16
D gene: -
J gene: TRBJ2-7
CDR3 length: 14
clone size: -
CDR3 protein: CATRSIGGTYEQYF
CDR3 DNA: TGTGCCACCCGGAGTATAGGGGGTACCTACGAGCAGTACTTC

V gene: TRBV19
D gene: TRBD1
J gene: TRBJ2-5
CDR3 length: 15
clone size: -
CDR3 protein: CASSAGQGELETQYF
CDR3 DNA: TGTGCCAGTAGTGCCGGACAGGGCGAATTGGAGACCCAGTACTTC

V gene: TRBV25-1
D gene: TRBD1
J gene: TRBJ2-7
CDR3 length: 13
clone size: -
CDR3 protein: CASSDGTGYEQYF
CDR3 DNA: TGTGCCAGCAGTGACGGGACAGGCTACGAGCAGTACTTC

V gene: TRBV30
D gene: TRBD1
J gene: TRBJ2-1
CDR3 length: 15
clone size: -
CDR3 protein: CAWSALDRDYNEQFF
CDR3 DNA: TGTGCCTGGAGTGCCCTTGACAGGGACTACAATGAGCAGTTCTTC